This record looks at one T cell receptor (beta chain) sequence and its context. cDNA synthesis used the whole RNA isolate, giving expressed TCRB sequences. This table comes from immunoSEQ multiplex PCR, and its TCRdb copy is limited to in-frame clones, with some not included. The table includes 350,000 to 400,000 clones, approximately 15% detected once. One heparinised draw of blood, averaging approximately 110 mL, came from each donor. The sample comes from a study of beta chain features in type 1 diabetes. Trimming removed 5 bases from V and 7 bases from J; junction bases left unmatched: 16. This CDR3 is 16 amino acids long. Germline CDR1 and CDR2: SGHTA and FQGNSA.

The receptor was isolated from a woman aged 18 to 35 in good health. Material: naive CD4+ T cells from blood. The genes are TRBV7-2 and TRBJ1-2; 7 bases map to TRBD1. The CDR3 is CASSLQTGREASGYTF. CDR3 sequence (DNA): TGTGCCAGCAGCCTACAGACAGGGAGAGAGGCTAGTGGCTACACCTTC.